Shown below are 13 T cell receptor beta chains from a single sample sequenced in a study of T cell responses to AZD1222 COVID-19 vaccine. TCRdb keeps only in-frame clones here, not all; method: immunoSEQ multiplex PCR. The sample has approximately 130,000 clones, around 85% seen once. The material was peripheral blood, obtained 28 days after the second dose of the MenACWY control vaccine. The receptors stem from an adult who received the MenACWY meningococcal vaccine as a control.

The V call is TRBV5-1, the J call TRBJ2-2, with D uncertain. The germline CDR1 and CDR2 sequences are SGHRS and YFSETQ. The germline V and J ends were trimmed by 4 bases and 4 bases, with 14 bases remaining between them. This CDR3 has 15 amino acids. The CDR3 DNA reads as TGCGCCAGCAGCCCAAACACCCCCCCCACCGGGGAGCTGTTTTTT. The encoded protein is CASSPNTPPTGELFF.

This chain links TRBV7-2 with TRBJ1-5, with a possible D match to TRBD1 (5 bases). The V and J ends lost 6 bases and 6 bases respectively, with 21 bases between them. CDR3 length: 16 amino acids. The V gene's germline CDR1 is SGHTA and CDR2 FQGNSA. The CDR3 sequence is CASRESTGAGGQPQHF. The DNA of the CDR3 is TGTGCCAGCAGGGAAAGCACCGGCGCCGGGGGTCAGCCCCAGCATTTT.

The gene calls are TRBV6-1 and TRBJ1-1, with TRBD1 identical over 11 bases. CDR3 length: 14 amino acids. V was pared by 3 bases and J by 11 bases, with 8 bases of the junction left unmatched. CDR1 is MNHNS, CDR2 SASEGT, per germline. The CDR3 DNA follows: TGTGCCAGCAGTGATCCCGGACAGGGGGCGTCGGCTTTCTTT. Translating it yields CASSDPGQGASAFF.

V gene TRBV11-2 combines with J gene TRBJ2-1; D unresolved. V was pared by 10 bases and J by 1 base, with 20 bases between. Germline V lookup: CDR1 SGHAT, CDR2 FQNNGV. This CDR3 contains 16 residues. CDR3 amino acids: CATKPTDLQSYNEQFF. CDR3 coding DNA: TGTGCCACCAAACCTACGGACCTACAATCCTACAATGAGCAGTTCTTC.

This chain joins TRBV9 and TRBJ2-7, with 10 nucleotides matching TRBD1. Germline-derived CDR1 and CDR2 are SGDLS and YYNGEE. The CDR3 sequence is 15 residues long. Unmatched junction bases numbered 7, after V lost 4 bases and J lost 3 bases. Written as DNA, the CDR3 is TGTGCCAGCAGCCCCGGGACAGGGGATTTCTACGAGCAGTACGTC. Translation: CASSPGTGDFYEQYV.

CDR3 residues: CASSPLRSGELFF. CDR3 nucleotide sequence: TGTGCCAGCAGCCCACTTCGGAGCGGGGAGCTGTTTTTT. The chain uses TRBV7-2 and TRBJ2-2; D not certain. The CDR3 runs 13 residues. Germline loops: CDR1 SGHTA, CDR2 FQGNSA. The V end was cut by 5 bases, the J end by 7 bases, with 11 bases between.

The rearrangement uses TRBV7-8 and TRBJ1-1; no clear D gene. Between the trimmed V and J ends, which lost 4 bases and 1 base, there was a span of 10 bases. This CDR3 is 14 amino acids long. CDR1 is SGHVS and CDR2 is FQNEAQ in the germline V gene. The CDR3 nucleotides read TGTGCCAGCAGCTCGATGAGGGCGAACACTGAAGCTTTCTTT. It translates to CASSSMRANTEAFF.

This sequence joins TRBV3-1 (or the pseudogene TRBV3-2) and TRBJ1-1; 8 bases agree with TRBD1. Trimming removed 5 bases from V and 3 bases from J; junction bases left unmatched: 2. This CDR3 is built from 13 residues. Germline V CDR1 and CDR2: LGHDT, YNNKEL (reference sequence). The CDR3 nucleotides are TGTGCCAGCAGCACGACAGGGGACACTGAAGCTTTCTTT. Its translation: CASSTTGDTEAFF.

This clone was found once. J is TRBJ2-7 and V is TRBV5-4; D is unresolved. In germline, CDR1 is SGHNT, CDR2 YYREEE (reference sequence). V was clipped by 5 bases and J by 4 bases, with 16 bases between them. The CDR3 runs to 14 residues. CDR3 coding DNA: TGTGCCAGCAGTCCGGAGTTGTCAGCTTACGAGCAGTACTTC. Amino acids: CASSPELSAYEQYF.

J is TRBJ1-6 and V is TRBV5-4; D unclear. Trimming left V 2 bases short and J 7 bases short, with 7 bases between. This CDR3 comprises 13 residues. Looked up from germline, CDR1 is SGHNT and CDR2 is YYREEE (reference sequence). In nucleotides, the CDR3 is TGTGCCAGCAGCTTAGGACTGAATTCACCCCTCCACTTT. Translation: CASSLGLNSPLHF.

This clone was counted once. The chain combines TRBV4-3 with TRBJ2-4, with 9 bases that match TRBD2. The CDR3 is 13 residues long. Germline CDR1 is LGHNA and CDR2 is YSLEER. The CDR3: CDLDAGGPSIQYF. As DNA, the CDR3 is TGCGACCTTGACGCGGGAGGGCCTAGCATTCAGTACTTC.

This clone was detected only once. The rearrangement uses TRBV5-1 and TRBJ1-1; D is ambiguous. V was clipped by 0 bases and J by 5 bases, with 8 bases between them. Germline loops: CDR1 SGHRS, CDR2 YFSETQ. The CDR3 loop spans 13 amino acids. CDR3 nucleotides: TGCGCCAGCAGCTTGGAGTTATTAACTGAAGCTTTCTTT. This translates into CASSLELLTEAFF.

V is TRBV5-1 and J is TRBJ2-5; TRBD1 agrees at 10 bases. The CDR3 loop spans 13 amino acids. Trimming at V came to 6 bases and at J to 5 bases, leaving 4 bases not matched to a gene. CDR1 is SGHRS and CDR2 is YFSETQ in the germline V gene. Here the CDR3 DNA reads TGCGCCAGCACCCTGACAGGGGGCGAGACCCAGTACTTC. This sequence encodes CASTLTGGETQYF.